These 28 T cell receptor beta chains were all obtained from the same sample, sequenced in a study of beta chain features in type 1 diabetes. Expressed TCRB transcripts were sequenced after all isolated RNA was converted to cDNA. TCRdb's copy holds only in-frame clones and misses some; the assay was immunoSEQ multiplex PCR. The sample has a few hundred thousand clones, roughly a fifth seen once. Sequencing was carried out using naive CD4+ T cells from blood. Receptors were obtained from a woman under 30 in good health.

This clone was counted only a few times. The CDR3 coding sequence is TGTGCCAGCAGCCCCGGAGCTAGCGGGAGGGCCAGGTACGAGCAGTACTTC. Its protein is CASSPGASGRARYEQYF. V gene TRBV4-2 combines with J gene TRBJ2-7; 12 bases fit TRBD2. Germline-derived CDR1 and CDR2 are LGHNA and YNFKEQ. The CDR3 is 17 amino acids. Trimming took 4 bases from V and 4 from J; bases not matched to a gene: 11.

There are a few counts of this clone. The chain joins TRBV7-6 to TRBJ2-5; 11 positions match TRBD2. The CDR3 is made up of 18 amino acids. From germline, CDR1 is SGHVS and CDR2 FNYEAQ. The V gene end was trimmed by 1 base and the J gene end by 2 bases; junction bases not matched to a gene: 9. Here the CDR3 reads CASSLEGVLAGGQETQYF. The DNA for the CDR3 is TGTGCCAGCAGCTTAGAGGGTGTGCTAGCGGGAGGACAAGAGACCCAGTACTTC.

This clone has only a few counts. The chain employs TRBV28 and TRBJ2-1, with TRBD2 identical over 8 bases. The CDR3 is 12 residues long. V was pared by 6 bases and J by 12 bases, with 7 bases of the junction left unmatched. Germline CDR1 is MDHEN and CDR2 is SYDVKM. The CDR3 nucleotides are TGTGCCAGCAGGTCCAAGGGACTAGGGCAGTTCTTC. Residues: CASRSKGLGQFF.

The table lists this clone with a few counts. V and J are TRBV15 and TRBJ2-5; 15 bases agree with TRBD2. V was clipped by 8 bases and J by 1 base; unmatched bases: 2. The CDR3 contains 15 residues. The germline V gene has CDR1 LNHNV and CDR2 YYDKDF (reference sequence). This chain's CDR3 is CATGGLAGGQETQYF. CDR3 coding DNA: TGTGCCACCGGGGGACTAGCGGGGGGCCAAGAGACCCAGTACTTC.

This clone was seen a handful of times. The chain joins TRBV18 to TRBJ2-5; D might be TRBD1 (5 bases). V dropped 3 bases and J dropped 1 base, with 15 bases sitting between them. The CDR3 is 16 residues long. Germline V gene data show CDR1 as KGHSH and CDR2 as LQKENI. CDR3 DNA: TGTGCCAGCTCACCTTCCGGACACCACGCCCAAGAGACCCAGTACTTC. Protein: CASSPSGHHAQETQYF.

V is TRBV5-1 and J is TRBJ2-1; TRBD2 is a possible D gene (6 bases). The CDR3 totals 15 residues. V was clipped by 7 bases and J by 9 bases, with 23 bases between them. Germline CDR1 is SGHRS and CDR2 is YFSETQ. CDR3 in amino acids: CASVPLTGAASEQFF. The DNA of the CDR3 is TGCGCCAGCGTACCTTTGACGGGAGCGGCGAGTGAGCAGTTCTTC. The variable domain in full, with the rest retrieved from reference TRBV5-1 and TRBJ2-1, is KAGVTQTPRYLIKTRGQQVTLSCSPISGHRSVSWYQQTPGQGLQFLFEYFSETQRNKGNFPGRFSGRQFSNSRSEMNVSTLELGDSALYLCASVPLTGAASEQFFGPGTRLTVL.

This CDR3 reads CASSELGQETQYF. The CDR3 DNA reads TGTGCCAGCAGTGAACTCGGGCAAGAGACCCAGTACTTC. This rearrangement joins TRBV25-1 to TRBJ2-5, with D unresolved. The CDR3 runs 13 residues. The germline V gene has CDR1 MGHDK and CDR2 SYGVNS. V was shortened by 2 bases and J by 2 bases, with 6 bases between the two germline ends.

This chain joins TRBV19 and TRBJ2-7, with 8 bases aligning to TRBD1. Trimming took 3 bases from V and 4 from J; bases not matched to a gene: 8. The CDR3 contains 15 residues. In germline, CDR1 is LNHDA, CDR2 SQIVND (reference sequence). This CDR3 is CASSIGPGGFYEQYF. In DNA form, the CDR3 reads TGTGCCAGTAGTATTGGCCCAGGGGGCTTTTACGAGCAGTACTTC.

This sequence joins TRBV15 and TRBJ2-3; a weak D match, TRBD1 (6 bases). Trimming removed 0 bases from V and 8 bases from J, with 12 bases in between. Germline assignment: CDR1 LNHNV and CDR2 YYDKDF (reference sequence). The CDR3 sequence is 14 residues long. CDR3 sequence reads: CATSRDREGGTQYF. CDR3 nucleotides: TGTGCCACCAGCAGAGATCGGGAAGGGGGTACGCAGTATTTT.

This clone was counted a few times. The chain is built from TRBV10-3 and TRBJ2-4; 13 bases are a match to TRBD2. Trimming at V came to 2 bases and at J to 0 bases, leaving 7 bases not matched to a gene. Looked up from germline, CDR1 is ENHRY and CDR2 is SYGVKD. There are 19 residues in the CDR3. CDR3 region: CAISEGTSGTLLAKNIQYF. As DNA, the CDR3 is TGTGCCATCAGTGAGGGGACTAGCGGGACGCTACTAGCCAAAAACATTCAGTACTTC.

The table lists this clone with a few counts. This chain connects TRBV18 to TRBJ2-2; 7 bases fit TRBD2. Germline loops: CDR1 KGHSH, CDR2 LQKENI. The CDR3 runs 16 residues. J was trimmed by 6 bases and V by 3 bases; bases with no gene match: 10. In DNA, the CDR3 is TGTGCCAGCTCACCGATGACAGCGGGATTGGCCGGGGAGCTGTTTTTT. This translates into CASSPMTAGLAGELFF. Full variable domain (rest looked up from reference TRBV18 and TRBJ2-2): NAGVMQNPRHLVRRRGQEARLRCSPMKGHSHVYWYRQLPEEGLKFMVYLQKENIIDESGMPKERFSAEFPKEGPSILRIQQVVRGDSAAYFCASSPMTAGLAGELFFGEGSRLTVL.

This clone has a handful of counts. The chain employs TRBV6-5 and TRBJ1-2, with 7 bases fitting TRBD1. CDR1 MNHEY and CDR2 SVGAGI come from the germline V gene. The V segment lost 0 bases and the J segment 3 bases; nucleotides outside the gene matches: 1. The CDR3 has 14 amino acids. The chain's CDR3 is CASSYSTGDYGYTF. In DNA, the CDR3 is TGTGCCAGCAGTTACTCAACAGGGGACTATGGCTACACCTTC.

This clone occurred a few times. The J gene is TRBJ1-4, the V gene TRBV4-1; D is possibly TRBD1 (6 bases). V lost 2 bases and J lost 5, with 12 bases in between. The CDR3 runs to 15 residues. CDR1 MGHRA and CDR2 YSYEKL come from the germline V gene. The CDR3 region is CASSQTGRRNEKLFF. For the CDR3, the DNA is TGCGCCAGCAGCCAAACAGGGCGCCGGAATGAAAAACTGTTTTTT.

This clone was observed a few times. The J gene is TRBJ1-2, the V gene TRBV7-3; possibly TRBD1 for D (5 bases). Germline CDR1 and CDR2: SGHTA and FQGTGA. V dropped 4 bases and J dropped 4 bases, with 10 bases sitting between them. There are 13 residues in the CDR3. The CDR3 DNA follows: TGTGCCAGCAGCTCCGAAAGGGGCTATGGCTACACCTTC. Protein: CASSSERGYGYTF.

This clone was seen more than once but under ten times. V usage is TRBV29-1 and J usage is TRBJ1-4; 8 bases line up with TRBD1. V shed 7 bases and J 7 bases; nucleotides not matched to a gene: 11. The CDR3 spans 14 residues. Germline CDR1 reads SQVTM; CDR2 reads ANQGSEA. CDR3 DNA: TGCAGCGCCTCCCCGGGACAGGCTTTTGAAAAACTGTTTTTT. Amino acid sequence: CSASPGQAFEKLFF.

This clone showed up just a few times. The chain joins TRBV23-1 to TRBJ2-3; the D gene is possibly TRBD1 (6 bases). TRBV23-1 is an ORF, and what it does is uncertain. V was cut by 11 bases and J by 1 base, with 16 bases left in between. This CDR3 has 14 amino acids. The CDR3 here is CARIQGLGTDTQYF. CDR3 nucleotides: TGCGCCCGCATCCAGGGGCTTGGCACAGATACGCAGTATTTT.

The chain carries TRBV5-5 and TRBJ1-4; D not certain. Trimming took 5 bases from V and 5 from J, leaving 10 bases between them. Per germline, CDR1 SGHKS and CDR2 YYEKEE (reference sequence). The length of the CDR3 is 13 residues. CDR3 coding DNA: TGTGCCAGCAGGCAACAGCAGAATGAAAAACTGTTTTTT. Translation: CASRQQQNEKLFF.

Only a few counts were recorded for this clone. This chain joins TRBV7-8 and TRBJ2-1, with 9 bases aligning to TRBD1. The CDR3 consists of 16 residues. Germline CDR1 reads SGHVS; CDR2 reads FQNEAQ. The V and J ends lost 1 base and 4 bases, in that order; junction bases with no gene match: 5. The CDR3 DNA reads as TGTGCCAGCAGCTTAGTTTCCGGGACAGGGTACAATGAGCAGTTCTTC. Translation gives CASSLVSGTGYNEQFF.

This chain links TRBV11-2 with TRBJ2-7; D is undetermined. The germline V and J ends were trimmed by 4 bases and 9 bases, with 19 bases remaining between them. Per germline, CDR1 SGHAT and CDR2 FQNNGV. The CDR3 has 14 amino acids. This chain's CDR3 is CASSSPRQVLRQYF. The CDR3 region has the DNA TGTGCCAGCAGCTCCCCTCGCCAGGTGCTGAGGCAGTACTTC.

In DNA form, the CDR3 reads TGTGCCAGCGAGTCTAGCCAGTCGGGAGATACGCAGTATTTT. This translates into CASESSQSGDTQYF. J is TRBJ2-3 and V is TRBV7-9, with D possibly TRBD2 on 5 matching bases. In germline, CDR1 is SEHNR, CDR2 FQNEAQ (reference sequence). Deletions cut 8 bases from V and 5 bases from J, with 17 bases between. This CDR3 contains 14 residues.

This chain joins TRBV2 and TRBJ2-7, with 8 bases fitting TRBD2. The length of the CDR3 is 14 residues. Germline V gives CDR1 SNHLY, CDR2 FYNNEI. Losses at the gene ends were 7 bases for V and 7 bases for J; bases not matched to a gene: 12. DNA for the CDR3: TGTGCCAGCACGGGACCGGGGGGGCTTCGAGAGCAGTACTTC. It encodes CASTGPGGLREQYF.

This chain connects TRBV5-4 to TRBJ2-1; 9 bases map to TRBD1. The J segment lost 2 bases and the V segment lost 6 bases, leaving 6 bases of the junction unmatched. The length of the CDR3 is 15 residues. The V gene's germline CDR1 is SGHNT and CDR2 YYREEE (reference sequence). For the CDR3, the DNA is TGTGCCAGCAAGAAGGGGGACAGGGCCTACAATGAGCAGTTCTTC. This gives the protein CASKKGDRAYNEQFF.

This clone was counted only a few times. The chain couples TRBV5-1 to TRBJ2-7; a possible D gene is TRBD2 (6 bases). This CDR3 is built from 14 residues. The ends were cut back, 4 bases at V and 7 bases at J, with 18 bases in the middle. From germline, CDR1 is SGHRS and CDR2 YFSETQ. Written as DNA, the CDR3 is TGCGCCAGCAGCACCGGGACTTTTCCCCCGGAGCAGTACTTC. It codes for CASSTGTFPPEQYF. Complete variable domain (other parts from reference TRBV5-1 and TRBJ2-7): KAGVTQTPRYLIKTRGQQVTLSCSPISGHRSVSWYQQTPGQGLQFLFEYFSETQRNKGNFPGRFSGRQFSNSRSEMNVSTLELGDSALYLCASSTGTFPPEQYFGPGTRLTVT.

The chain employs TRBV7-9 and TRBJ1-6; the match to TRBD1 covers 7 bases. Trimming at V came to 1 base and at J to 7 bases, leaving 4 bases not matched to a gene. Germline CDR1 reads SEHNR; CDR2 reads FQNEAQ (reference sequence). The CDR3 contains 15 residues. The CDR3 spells CASSLGTGVNSPLHF. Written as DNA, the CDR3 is TGTGCCAGCAGCTTAGGTACAGGGGTCAATTCACCCCTCCACTTT.

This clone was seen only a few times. CDR3 region: CASSAPTTGADEKLFF. For the CDR3, the DNA is TGTGCCAGCAGTGCCCCCACGACAGGGGCCGATGAAAAACTGTTTTTT. The chain combines TRBV6-1 with TRBJ1-4, with 8 bases that match TRBD1. The V gene end was trimmed by 4 bases and the J gene end by 6 bases; junction bases not matched to a gene: 10. The CDR3 has 16 amino acids. Germline V gives CDR1 MNHNS, CDR2 SASEGT.

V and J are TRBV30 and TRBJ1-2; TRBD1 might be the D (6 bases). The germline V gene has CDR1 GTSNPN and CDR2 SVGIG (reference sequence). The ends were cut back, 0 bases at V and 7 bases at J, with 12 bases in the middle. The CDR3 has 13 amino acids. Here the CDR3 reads CAWSVRGGTGYTF. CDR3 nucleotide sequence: TGTGCCTGGAGTGTACGGGGGGGCACTGGCTACACCTTC.

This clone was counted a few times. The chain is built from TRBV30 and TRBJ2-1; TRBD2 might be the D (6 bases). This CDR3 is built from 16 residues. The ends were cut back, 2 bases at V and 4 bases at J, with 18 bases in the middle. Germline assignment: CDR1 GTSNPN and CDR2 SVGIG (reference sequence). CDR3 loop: CAWSPLGTVRYNEQFF. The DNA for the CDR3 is TGTGCCTGGAGTCCCCTCGGGACTGTACGGTACAATGAGCAGTTCTTC.

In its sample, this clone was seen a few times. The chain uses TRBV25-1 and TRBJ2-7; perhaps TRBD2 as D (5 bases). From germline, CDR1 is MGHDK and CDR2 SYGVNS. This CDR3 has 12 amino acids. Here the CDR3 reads CAARGGGYEQYF. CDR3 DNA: TGTGCTGCCCGAGGAGGCGGCTACGAGCAGTACTTC.